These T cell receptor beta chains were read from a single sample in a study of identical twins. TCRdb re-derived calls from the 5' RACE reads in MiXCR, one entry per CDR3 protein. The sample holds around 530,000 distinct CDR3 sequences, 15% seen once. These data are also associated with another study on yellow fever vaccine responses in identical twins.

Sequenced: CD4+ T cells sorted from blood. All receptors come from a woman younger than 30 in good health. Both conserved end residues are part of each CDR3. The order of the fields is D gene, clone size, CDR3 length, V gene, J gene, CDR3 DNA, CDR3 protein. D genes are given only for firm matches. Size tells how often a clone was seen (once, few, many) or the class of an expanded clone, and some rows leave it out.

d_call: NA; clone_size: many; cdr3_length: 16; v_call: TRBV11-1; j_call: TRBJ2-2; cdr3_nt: TGTGCCAGCAGCGCCTCTGGAGCGGCGGGGACCGGGGAGCTGTTTTTT; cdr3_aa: CASSASGAAGTGELFF
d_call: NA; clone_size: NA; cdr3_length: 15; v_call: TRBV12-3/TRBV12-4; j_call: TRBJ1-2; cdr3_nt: TGTGCCAGCACCCGGGACGGGCGGAGGAACTATGGCTACACCTTC; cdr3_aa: CASTRDGRRNYGYTF
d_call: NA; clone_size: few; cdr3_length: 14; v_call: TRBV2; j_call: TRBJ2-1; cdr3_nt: TGTGCCAGCATTCGGAGGAACTCCTACAATGAGCAGTTCTTC; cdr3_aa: CASIRRNSYNEQFF
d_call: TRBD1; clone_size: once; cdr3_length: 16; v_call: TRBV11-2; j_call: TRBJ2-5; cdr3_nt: TGTGCCAGCAGACTAACTACAGGGGTTCTTTTAGAGACCCAGTACTTC; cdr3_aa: CASRLTTGVLLETQYF
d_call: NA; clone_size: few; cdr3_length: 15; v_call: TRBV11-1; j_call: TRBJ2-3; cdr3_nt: TGTGCCAGCAGCTTAGTTGGCGGGAATACAGATACGCAGTATTTT; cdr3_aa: CASSLVGGNTDTQYF
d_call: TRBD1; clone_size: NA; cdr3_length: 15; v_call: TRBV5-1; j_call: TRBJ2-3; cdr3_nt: TGCGCCAGCAGCTCCCCGGGACAGGGTCGAGATACGCAGTATTTT; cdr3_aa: CASSSPGQGRDTQYF
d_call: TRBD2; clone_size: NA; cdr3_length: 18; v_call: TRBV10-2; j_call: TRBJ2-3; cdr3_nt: TGCGCCAGCAGTGAGTGGACTAGCGGGAGAGGGAGCACAGATACGCAGTATTTT; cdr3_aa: CASSEWTSGRGSTDTQYF
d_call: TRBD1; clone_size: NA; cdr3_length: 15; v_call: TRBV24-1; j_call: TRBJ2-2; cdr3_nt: TGTGCCACGAATCCGGGACAGGGCAACACCGGGGAGCTGTTTTTT; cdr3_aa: CATNPGQGNTGELFF
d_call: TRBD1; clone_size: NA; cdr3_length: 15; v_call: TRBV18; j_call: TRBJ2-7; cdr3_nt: TGTGCCAGCTCACCTGTCGGGACAGGGGGCGACGAGCAGTACTTC; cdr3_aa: CASSPVGTGGDEQYF
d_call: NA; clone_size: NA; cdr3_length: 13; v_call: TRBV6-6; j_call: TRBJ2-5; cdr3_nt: TGTGCCAGCAGTTACGGGTTTCGGGAGACCCAGTACTTC; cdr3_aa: CASSYGFRETQYF
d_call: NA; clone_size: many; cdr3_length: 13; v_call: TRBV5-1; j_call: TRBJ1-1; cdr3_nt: TGTGCCAGCAGTCTTACACCGAACACTGAAGCTTTCTTT; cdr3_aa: CASSLTPNTEAFF
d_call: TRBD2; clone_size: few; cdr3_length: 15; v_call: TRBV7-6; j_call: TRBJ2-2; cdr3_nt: TGTGCCAGCAGAAAAGCGGGGGGGAACACCGGGGAGCTGTTTTTT; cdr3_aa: CASRKAGGNTGELFF
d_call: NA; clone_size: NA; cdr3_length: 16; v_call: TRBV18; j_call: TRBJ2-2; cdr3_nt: TGTGCCAGCTCACCACTCCCGGGTGGGAACACCGGGGAGCTGTTTTTT; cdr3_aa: CASSPLPGGNTGELFF
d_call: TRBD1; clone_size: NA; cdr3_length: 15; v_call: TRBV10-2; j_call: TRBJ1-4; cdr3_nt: TGCGCCAGCAGTCAACAGGGGAGTTCTAATGAAAAACTGTTTTTT; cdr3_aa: CASSQQGSSNEKLFF
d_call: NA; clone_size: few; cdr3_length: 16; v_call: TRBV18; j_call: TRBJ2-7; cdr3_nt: TGTGCCAGCTCTCGAGTAGGGGGAGTGTTCTCCTACGAGCAGTACTTC; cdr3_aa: CASSRVGGVFSYEQYF
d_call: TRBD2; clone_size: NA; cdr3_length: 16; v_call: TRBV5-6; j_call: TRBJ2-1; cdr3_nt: TGTGCCAGCAGAACTCTCGGGGGGAATTTAAACAATGAGCAGTTCTTC; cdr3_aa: CASRTLGGNLNNEQFF
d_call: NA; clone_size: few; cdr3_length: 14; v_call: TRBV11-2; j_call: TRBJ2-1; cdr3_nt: TGTGCCAGCAGCTTAAGTTGGACACCAAGGGAGCAGTTCTTC; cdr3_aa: CASSLSWTPREQFF
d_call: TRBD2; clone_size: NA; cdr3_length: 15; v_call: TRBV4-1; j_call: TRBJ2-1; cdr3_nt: TGCGCCAGCACCAGCCTGTGGGGGGGAGTCAATGAGCAGTTCTTC; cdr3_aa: CASTSLWGGVNEQFF
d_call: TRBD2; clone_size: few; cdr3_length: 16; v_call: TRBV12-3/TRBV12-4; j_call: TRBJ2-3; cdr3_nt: TGTGCCAGCAGTTTATCCGGGAGGGCTCCCACAGATACGCAGTATTTT; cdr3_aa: CASSLSGRAPTDTQYF
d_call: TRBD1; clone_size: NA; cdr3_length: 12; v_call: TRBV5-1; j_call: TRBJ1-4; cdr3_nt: TGCGCCAGTCGGACAGGCAATGAAAAACTGTTTTTT; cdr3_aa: CASRTGNEKLFF
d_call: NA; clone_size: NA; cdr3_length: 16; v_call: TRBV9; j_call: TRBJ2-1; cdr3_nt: TGTGCCAGCAGCCCCGCCCCAGGCCGCACCTACAATGAGCAGTTCTTC; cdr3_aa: CASSPAPGRTYNEQFF
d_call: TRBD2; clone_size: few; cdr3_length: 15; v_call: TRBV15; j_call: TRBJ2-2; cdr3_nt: TGTGCCACCAGCAGGACTAGCGGGAACACCGGGGAGCTGTTTTTT; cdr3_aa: CATSRTSGNTGELFF
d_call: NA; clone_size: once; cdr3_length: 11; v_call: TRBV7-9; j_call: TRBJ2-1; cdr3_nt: TGTGCCAGCAGGCAAGCAGGTGAGCAGTTCTTC; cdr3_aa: CASRQAGEQFF
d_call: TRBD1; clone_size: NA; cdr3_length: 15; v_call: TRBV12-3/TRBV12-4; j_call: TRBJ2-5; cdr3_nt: TGTGCCAGCAGTTACCTGACAGGGGTCGGGGAGACCCAGTACTTC; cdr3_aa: CASSYLTGVGETQYF
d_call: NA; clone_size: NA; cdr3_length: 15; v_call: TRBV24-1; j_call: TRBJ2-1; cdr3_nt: TGTGCCACCAGTGACCCCGTGGTAGCGGACAATGAGCAGTTCTTC; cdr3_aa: CATSDPVVADNEQFF
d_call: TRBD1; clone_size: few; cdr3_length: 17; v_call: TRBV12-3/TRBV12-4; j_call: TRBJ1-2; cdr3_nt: TGTGCCAGCACCATCAGGGGACAGGGCAGTAGAAACTATGGCTACACCTTC; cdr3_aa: CASTIRGQGSRNYGYTF
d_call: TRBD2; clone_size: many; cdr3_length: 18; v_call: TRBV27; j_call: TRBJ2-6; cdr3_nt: TGTGCCAGCAGTTCCCCTCGACTAGCGGGAGTCGGGGCCAACGTCCTGACTTTC; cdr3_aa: CASSSPRLAGVGANVLTF
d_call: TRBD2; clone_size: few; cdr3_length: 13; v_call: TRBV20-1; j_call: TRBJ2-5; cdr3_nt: TGCAGTGCTAGAGAGGGGGGGGGAGAGACCCAGTACTTC; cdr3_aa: CSAREGGGETQYF
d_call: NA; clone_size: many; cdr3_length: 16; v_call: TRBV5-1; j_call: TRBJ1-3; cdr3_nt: TGCGCCAGCAGCGCTGACGGGACATACTCTGGAAACACCATATATTTT; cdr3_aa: CASSADGTYSGNTIYF
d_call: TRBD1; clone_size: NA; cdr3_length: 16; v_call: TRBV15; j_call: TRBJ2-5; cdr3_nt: TGTGCCACCAGCAGTTTTACAGGGGGCTACGGAGAGACCCAGTACTTC; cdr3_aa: CATSSFTGGYGETQYF
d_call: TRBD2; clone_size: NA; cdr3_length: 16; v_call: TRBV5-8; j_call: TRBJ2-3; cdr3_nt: TGTGCCAGCAGCGCTCCCGGAGCGGGACGAACAGATACGCAGTATTTT; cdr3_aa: CASSAPGAGRTDTQYF
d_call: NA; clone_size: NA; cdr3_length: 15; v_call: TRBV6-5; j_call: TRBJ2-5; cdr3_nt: TGTGCCAGCAGTTACGGCAGGCTCAAGATGGAGACCCAGTACTTC; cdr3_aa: CASSYGRLKMETQYF
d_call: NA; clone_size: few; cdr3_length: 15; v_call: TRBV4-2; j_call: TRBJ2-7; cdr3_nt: TGTGCCAGCAGCCAAGAAAGTGACAGCTCCTACGAGCAGTACTTC; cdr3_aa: CASSQESDSSYEQYF
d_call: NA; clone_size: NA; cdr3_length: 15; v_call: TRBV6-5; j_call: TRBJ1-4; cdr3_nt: TGTGCCAGCAGTTACCCTGGGGGGGGCGTCGAAAAACTGTTTTTT; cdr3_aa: CASSYPGGGVEKLFF
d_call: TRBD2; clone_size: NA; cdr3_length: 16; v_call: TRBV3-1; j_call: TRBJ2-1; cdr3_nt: TGTGCCAGCAGCTCCCAGCGGGGGTTAACTTACAATGAGCAGTTCTTC; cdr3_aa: CASSSQRGLTYNEQFF
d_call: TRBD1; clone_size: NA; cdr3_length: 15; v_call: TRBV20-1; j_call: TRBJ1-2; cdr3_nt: TGCAGTGCCATGGTGCCGGGACAGGGGGCATATGGCTACACCTTC; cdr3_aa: CSAMVPGQGAYGYTF
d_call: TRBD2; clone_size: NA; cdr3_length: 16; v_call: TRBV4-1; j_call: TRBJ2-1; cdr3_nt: TGCGCCAGCAGCCCGCATCCGGGACTAGCGGCCGATGAGCAGTTCTTC; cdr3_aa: CASSPHPGLAADEQFF
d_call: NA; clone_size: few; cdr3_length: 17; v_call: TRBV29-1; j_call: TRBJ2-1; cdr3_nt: TGCAGCGTGGAGGACTACCTCGGGTGGAGTGACCACTATGAGCAGTTCTTC; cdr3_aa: CSVEDYLGWSDHYEQFF
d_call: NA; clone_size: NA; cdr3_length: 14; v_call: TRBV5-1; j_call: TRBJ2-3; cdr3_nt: TGCGCCAGCAGTCCACTCTCAGGCACAGATACGCAGTATTTT; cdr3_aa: CASSPLSGTDTQYF
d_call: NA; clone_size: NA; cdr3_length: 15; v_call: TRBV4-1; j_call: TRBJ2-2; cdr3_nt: TGCGCCAGCAGGATGGATGGGATTGACACCGGGGAGCTGTTTTTT; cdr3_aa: CASRMDGIDTGELFF